Included here is one TCR beta chain sequence, with context. The antigen is unknown. This sample is part of a study of cytomegalovirus exposure and HLA in healthy donors. Healthy donors of bone marrow made up the group. CDR3 length equals 15 residues. Germline V gene sequence: CDR1 MGHRA, CDR2 YSYEKL. The trim removed 2 bases at V and 5 bases at J, leaving 6 bases unmatched. PCR was performed using 60 Vbeta and 13 Jbeta primers. Produced via immunoSEQ multiplex PCR; TCRdb's table is partial and in-frame only. The sample gives fewer than 180,000 clones, 70% to 80% of which show up once; just under 6.5% is in the top ten. Study-level points and caveats: The CMV antigen specificity of a few CMV-associated chains was confirmed through in vitro analysis. Reportedly, diagnosis of cytomegalovirus status by the classifier showed high specificity and sensitivity.

Sequenced material: PBMCs. This clonotype was sampled from a man aged 50-59 years in good health and CMV-seropositive. The gene calls are TRBV4-1 and TRBJ1-5; 7 bases match TRBD1. In nucleotides, the CDR3 is TGCGCCAGCAGCCAACTCCAGGGGGTAGATCAGCCCCAGCATTTT. This encodes CASSQLQGVDQPQHF.